This passage covers 29 T cell receptor beta chains from one sample sequenced in a study of technical replicates of blood from several donors. Produced via immunoSEQ multiplex PCR; TCRdb's table is partial and in-frame only. Here the sample spans around 100,000 clones, 95% to 97% being singletons. The sequencing input was T cells isolated from PBMCs. The receptor source for this set is a human donor in good health.

This rearrangement joins TRBV19 to TRBJ1-1; 10 bases align to TRBD1. V was clipped by 5 bases and J by 1 base; unmatched bases: 7. The length of the CDR3 is 16 residues. CDR1 and CDR2 from the germline V gene are LNHDA and SQIVND (reference sequence). As DNA, the CDR3 is TGTGCCAGTAGTGAGGGGACAGGGGAAACGAACACTGAAGCTTTCTTT. It specifies CASSEGTGETNTEAFF.

J is TRBJ2-7 and V is TRBV7-9, with 7 bases lining up with TRBD2. V lost 1 base and J lost 2; bases outside the gene matches: 2. The CDR3 length is 14 residues. The germline CDR1 and CDR2 sequences are SEHNR and FQNEAQ (reference sequence). The CDR3 DNA follows: TGTGCCAGCAGCTTAGAGGGGACTACCTACGAGCAGTACTTC. It translates to CASSLEGTTYEQYF.

This clone has only one observation. The V and J genes are TRBV11-2 and TRBJ2-3; D ambiguous. The CDR3 extends over 11 amino acids. Germline V lookup: CDR1 SGHAT, CDR2 FQNNGV. V was shortened by 4 bases and J by 6 bases, with 5 bases between the two germline ends. In DNA, the CDR3 is TGTGCCAGCAGCTACTATGATACGCAGTATTTT. It specifies CASSYYDTQYF.

The rearrangement joins TRBV27 to TRBJ2-7; weak D call: TRBD1 (5 bases). Trimming left V 7 bases short and J 1 base short, with 17 bases between. This CDR3 contains 15 residues. CDR1 and CDR2 (germline): MNHEY, SMNVEV (reference sequence). CDR3 protein: CASKSRVRSSYEQYF. The CDR3 region has the DNA TGTGCCAGCAAATCCAGGGTCAGGTCTTCCTACGAGCAGTACTTC.

The chain is built from TRBV5-4 and TRBJ1-1; weak D call: TRBD1 (5 bases). Germline CDR1 reads SGHNT; CDR2 reads YYREEE (reference sequence). The CDR3 runs 14 residues. V lost 3 bases and J 0 bases, leaving 9 bases between the germline ends. This CDR3 is CASSYIGVNTEAFF. In DNA, the CDR3 is TGTGCCAGCAGCTACATAGGGGTGAACACTGAAGCTTTCTTT.

This chain uses TRBV15 with TRBJ1-1; D is uncertain. Germline loops: CDR1 LNHNV, CDR2 YYDKDF (reference sequence). V was pared by 0 bases and J by 3 bases, with 8 bases between. The CDR3 has 14 residues. The CDR3 DNA follows: TGTGCCACCAGCAGAGAGCTGAGTGACACTGAAGCTTTCTTT. This sequence encodes CATSRELSDTEAFF.

The V gene is TRBV19, the J gene TRBJ2-3; a possible D gene is TRBD1 (6 bases). Between the trimmed V and J ends, which lost 10 bases and 2 bases, there was a span of 16 bases. The CDR3 runs to 14 residues. Germline CDR1 reads LNHDA; CDR2 reads SQIVND (reference sequence). The chain's CDR3 is CATADSGYTDTQYF. Written as DNA, the CDR3 is TGTGCCACTGCGGACAGCGGATACACAGATACGCAGTATTTT.

The genes are TRBV19 and TRBJ1-2; perhaps TRBD1 as D (5 bases). The ends were cut back, 5 bases at V and 7 bases at J, with 23 bases in the middle. Per germline, CDR1 LNHDA and CDR2 SQIVND (reference sequence). This CDR3 is 16 amino acids long. Here the CDR3 reads CASSSPSDRRAGGYTF. CDR3 DNA: TGTGCCAGTAGTTCCCCGTCCGACAGAAGGGCTGGTGGCTACACCTTC.

This chain connects TRBV19 to TRBJ2-7; D is undetermined. Per germline, CDR1 LNHDA and CDR2 SQIVND (reference sequence). Trimming pared 4 bases from V and 3 bases from J, leaving 10 bases between. This CDR3 spans 13 amino acids. The CDR3: CASSREPGYEQYF. In nucleotides, the CDR3 is TGTGCCAGTAGTAGAGAGCCGGGCTACGAGCAGTACTTC.

The V and J genes are TRBV6-5 and TRBJ1-1; 8 bases are a match to TRBD1. Germline CDR1 MNHEY, CDR2 SVGAGI. V shed 4 bases, J shed 3 bases, and the junction held 1 base outside the gene matches. This CDR3 is 13 amino acids long. The CDR3 DNA reads TGTGCCAGCAGTTTACAGGGGGACACTGAAGCTTTCTTT. The encoded protein is CASSLQGDTEAFF.

CDR3 sequence: CASSPAEGAEEAFF. The CDR3 region has the DNA TGTGCCAGCTCCCCAGCAGAAGGGGCCGAAGAAGCTTTCTTT. The genes are TRBV6-4 and TRBJ1-1; D possibly corresponds to TRBD1 (5 bases). Germline CDR1 reads MRHNA; CDR2 reads SNTAGT. V was trimmed by 8 bases and J by 8 bases, leaving 21 bases between them. The CDR3 covers 14 residues.

This chain links TRBV11-2 with TRBJ2-7; weak D call: TRBD1 (5 bases). The CDR3 covers 14 residues. Trimming shortened V by 5 bases and J by 3 bases, and 14 bases separated the two germline ends. Germline V gives CDR1 SGHAT, CDR2 FQNNGV. The CDR3 region has the DNA TGTGCCAGCAGCCCTCGGCAGGGTCGCTACGAGCAGTACTTC. Translating gives CASSPRQGRYEQYF.

The CDR3 loop reads CASSPLHRVDEAFF. CDR3 in DNA: TGTGCCAGCAGCCCACTCCACAGGGTTGATGAAGCTTTCTTT. This chain links TRBV5-6 with TRBJ1-1, with D perhaps TRBD1 (6 bases). Trimming left V 4 bases short and J 7 bases short, with 17 bases between. The germline gives CDR1 SGHDT, CDR2 YYEEEE. This CDR3 contains 14 residues. Supplemented by reference TRBV5-6 and TRBJ1-1, the full variable domain reads DAGVTQSPTHLIKTRGQQVTLRCSPKSGHDTVSWYQQALGQGPQFIFQYYEEEERQRGNFPDRFSGHQFPNYSSELNVNALLLGDSALYLCASSPLHRVDEAFFGQGTRLTVV.

V and J are TRBV29-1 and TRBJ2-2, with 14 bases matching TRBD2. CDR3 length: 14 amino acids. The V segment lost 8 bases and the J segment 7 bases; nucleotides outside the gene matches: 6. From germline, CDR1 is SQVTM and CDR2 ANQGSEA. The CDR3 nucleotides are TGCAGCACAAGACTAGCGGGAGGGGGCGGGGAGCTGTTTTTT. Its translation: CSTRLAGGGGELFF.

This chain connects TRBV30 to TRBJ2-7, with 7 nucleotides matching TRBD1. Germline-derived CDR1 and CDR2 are GTSNPN and SVGIG (reference sequence). V was clipped by 4 bases and J by 3 bases; unmatched bases: 6. The CDR3 has 13 amino acids. CDR3 in DNA: TGTGCCTGGACTACAGGGGTTAACTACGAGCAGTACTTC. This gives the protein CAWTTGVNYEQYF.

This chain links TRBV29-1 with TRBJ1-1; D is ambiguous. Germline lookup yields CDR1 SQVTM and CDR2 ANQGSEA. This CDR3 is built from 10 residues. Trimming took 5 bases from V and 5 from J, leaving 6 bases between them. CDR3: CSVWSTEAFF. The DNA of the CDR3 is TGCAGCGTTTGGAGTACTGAAGCTTTCTTT.

This chain uses TRBV7-8 with TRBJ2-3; 8 bases agree with TRBD2. The CDR3 length is 15 residues. Germline CDR1 SGHVS, CDR2 FQNEAQ. J lost 5 bases, V lost 3 bases, and 7 bases had no gene match. This chain's CDR3 is CASSFGSGSGDTQYF. In DNA, the CDR3 is TGTGCCAGCAGCTTCGGGAGCGGGAGCGGAGATACGCAGTATTTT.

V gene TRBV10-3 combines with J gene TRBJ1-5; the D is unclear. Trimming left V 0 bases short and J 0 bases short, with 9 bases between. Germline V gene data show CDR1 as ENHRY and CDR2 as SYGVKD. The CDR3 is 16 residues long. CDR3 nucleotide sequence: TGTGCCATCAGTGAGTCGAACAGTCTTAGCAATCAGCCCCAGCATTTT. Translating it yields CAISESNSLSNQPQHF.

This rearrangement joins TRBV10-2 to TRBJ2-3, with D perhaps TRBD2 (5 bases). The length of the CDR3 is 14 residues. Germline V gives CDR1 WSHSY, CDR2 SAAADI. The V end was cut by 2 bases, the J end by 5 bases, with 11 bases between. The CDR3 nucleotides are TGCGCCAGCAGTGAGCTAGCCCCACTAGATACGCAGTATTTT. Its translation is CASSELAPLDTQYF.

The J gene is TRBJ2-3, the V gene TRBV28, with 10 bases fitting TRBD2. The CDR3 is made up of 16 amino acids. J was trimmed by 2 bases and V by 5 bases; bases with no gene match: 7. Germline-derived CDR1 and CDR2 are MDHEN and SYDVKM. This CDR3 is CASSPPSGRDTDTQYF. The CDR3 coding sequence is TGTGCCAGCAGTCCGCCCAGCGGGAGGGACACAGATACGCAGTATTTT.

The rearrangement uses TRBV11-3 and TRBJ1-2; TRBD1 is a possible D gene (5 bases). Per germline, CDR1 SGHNT and CDR2 YENEEA. Trimming left V 1 base short and J 3 bases short, with 9 bases between. The CDR3 runs to 14 residues. CDR3 DNA: TGTGCCAGCAGCTTAGGTTCAGGGTACTATGGCTACACCTTC. The encoded protein is CASSLGSGYYGYTF.

This rearrangement joins TRBV28 to TRBJ1-5, with unresolved D. Looked up from germline, CDR1 is MDHEN and CDR2 is SYDVKM. V was shortened by 2 bases and J by 2 bases, with 10 bases between the two germline ends. This CDR3 is 15 amino acids long. CDR3 sequence (DNA): TGTGCCAGCAGTTTAGGCGGTCGAGGCAATCAGCCCCAGCATTTT. Translated: CASSLGGRGNQPQHF.

The chain joins TRBV7-3 to TRBJ2-1; 10 bases line up with TRBD2. CDR1 is SGHTA, CDR2 FQGTGA, per germline. The length of the CDR3 is 15 residues. After removal of 4 bases from V and 6 bases from J, the junction contained 6 bases not matched to a gene. This CDR3 reads CASSSPAGGPNEQFF. DNA for the CDR3: TGTGCCAGCAGCTCCCCAGCGGGAGGGCCCAATGAGCAGTTCTTC.

The rearrangement links TRBV2 to TRBJ2-7; D is unclear. CDR1 SNHLY and CDR2 FYNNEI come from the germline V gene. This CDR3 has 15 amino acids. Trimming pared 3 bases from V and 0 bases from J, leaving 12 bases between. CDR3 sequence reads: CASSEYVYSSYEQYF. The DNA for the CDR3 is TGTGCCAGCAGTGAGTACGTGTACAGCTCCTACGAGCAGTACTTC.

This clone was found a few times. This rearrangement joins TRBV9 to TRBJ1-1; TRBD1 is a possible D gene (6 bases). CDR3 length: 12 amino acids. V was shortened by 4 bases and J by 11 bases, with 15 bases between the two germline ends. The germline V gene has CDR1 SGDLS and CDR2 YYNGEE. The CDR3 here is CASSRLQGRAFF. The CDR3 DNA follows: TGTGCCAGCAGCCGATTACAGGGACGTGCTTTCTTT. The whole variable domain, remainder taken from reference TRBV9 and TRBJ1-1, is DSGVTQTPKHLITATGQRVTLRCSPRSGDLSVYWYQQSLDQGLQFLIQYYNGEERAKGNILERFSAQQFPDLHSELNLSSLELGDSALYFCASSRLQGRAFFGQGTRLTVV.

The chain links TRBV19 to TRBJ2-7; TRBD1 aligns across 10 bases. Germline CDR1 reads LNHDA; CDR2 reads SQIVND (reference sequence). V was clipped by 8 bases and J by 3 bases; unmatched bases: 7. The CDR3 spans 14 residues. CDR3 in DNA: TGTGCCAGTGGATCGACAGGGGGCATCTACGAGCAGTACTTC. Translated, it gives CASGSTGGIYEQYF.

J is TRBJ2-3 and V is TRBV10-2; D ambiguous. This CDR3 comprises 14 residues. The germline CDR1 and CDR2 sequences are WSHSY and SAAADI. Deletions cut 4 bases from V and 2 bases from J, with 10 bases between. CDR3 loop: CASSVSDPTDTQYF. DNA for the CDR3: TGCGCCAGCAGTGTGAGCGATCCCACAGATACGCAGTATTTT.

The chain couples TRBV9 to TRBJ1-1; TRBD1 might be the D (5 bases). The length of the CDR3 is 15 residues. With 3 bases removed from V and 10 bases from J, the gap between germline ends came to 22 bases. Per germline, CDR1 SGDLS and CDR2 YYNGEE. CDR3 loop: CASSGLTARDTRAFF. The CDR3 DNA follows: TGTGCCAGCAGCGGGCTCACAGCCAGGGATACGAGAGCTTTCTTT.

This clone has just one count. The J gene is TRBJ2-1, the V gene TRBV5-4; D gene unclear. Trimming shortened V by 0 bases and J by 5 bases, and 9 bases separated the two germline ends. CDR3 length equals 14 residues. Germline CDR1 reads SGHNT; CDR2 reads YYREEE (reference sequence). CDR3 amino acids: CASSLGSFHNEQFF. Written as DNA, the CDR3 is TGTGCCAGCAGCTTGGGGAGTTTCCACAATGAGCAGTTCTTC. The whole variable domain, remainder taken from reference TRBV5-4 and TRBJ2-1, is ETGVTQSPTHLIKTRGQQVTLRCSSQSGHNTVSWYQQALGQGPQFIFQYYREEENGRGNFPPRFSGLQFPNYSSELNVNALELDDSALYLCASSLGSFHNEQFFGPGTRLTVL.